Sequencing of this TCR beta chain was carried out in a study of blood T cell repertoires in COVID-19. The CDR3 has 16 amino acids. Germline V gene data show CDR1 as LNHDA and CDR2 as SQIVND (reference sequence). The junction had 8 bases not matched to a gene; V was cut back by 5 bases and J by 1 base. The protocol was immunoSEQ multiplex PCR, while the TCRdb copy is restricted to in-frame clones and leaves out a portion. The table has around 300,000 clones, 85% to 90% seen once; the top ten hold roughly 3.7%. The chain recombines TRBV19 with TRBJ2-3; 8 positions match TRBD2. The TCR originated in a woman aged 40 to 49 with acute or convalescent COVID-19. Specimen: peripheral blood. Here the CDR3 reads CASSQRTSYGTDTQYF. CDR3 bases: TGTGCCAGTAGTCAACGGACTAGCTATGGCACAGATACGCAGTATTTT.